This T cell receptor (beta chain) comes out of a study of T cells after yellow fever vaccination. Losses at the gene ends were 1 base for V and 4 bases for J; bases not matched to a gene: 5. CDR3 length: 16 amino acids. The germline gives CDR1 LGHDT, CDR2 YNNKEL (reference sequence). This clonotype has more than one count but fewer than ten. Template switching by 5'RACE produced TCR cDNA, adding a universal primer site and UMIs. TCRdb fed the 5' RACE reads into MiXCR, producing one record per CDR3 protein. The table shows some 560,000 distinct CDR3 sequences, with approximately 21% occurring only once.

The chain has TRBV3-1 and TRBJ2-3; TRBD2 agrees at 10 bases. The receptor was isolated from a young man who received the YFV17D yellow fever vaccine. The sample was PBMCs, taken 15 days after the yellow fever booster vaccination. The CDR3 coding sequence is TGTGCCAGCAGCCAAGTTCTAGCGGGAGAGGCAGATACGCAGTATTTT. Encoded protein: CASSQVLAGEADTQYF.